This entry lists 27 T cell receptor beta chains sequenced from one sample in a study of post-analysis software for immune sequencing data. General study findings and limits: Patients used about five TRBV segments, including TRBV5-6, TRBV5-1 and TRBV20-1, more often than controls.

What these receptors recognize is not known. Unique molecular identifiers were present in the TCR beta cDNA libraries. From the PCR reads, TCRdb called clonotypes with MiXCR, one entry per CDR3 protein. In the table there are roughly 650,000 distinct CDR3 sequences, around 60% of which are singletons. The specimen was blood. These receptors were obtained from a girl aged 2-15 years with multiple sclerosis.

The CDR3 DNA is TGTGCCAGCAGCGCGAACGGGATGGAGCAGTTCTTC. This gives the protein CASSANGMEQFF. This chain joins TRBV4-2 and TRBJ2-1; D possibly corresponds to TRBD2 (5 bases). Between the trimmed V and J ends, which lost 5 bases and 10 bases, there was a span of 12 bases. Germline lookup yields CDR1 LGHNA and CDR2 YNFKEQ. This CDR3 spans 12 amino acids.

This clonotype was seen a few times. This chain joins TRBV20-1 and TRBJ1-2; D unclear. The length of the CDR3 is 14 residues. V was clipped by 3 bases and J by 1 base, with 12 bases between them. The germline V gene has CDR1 DFQATT and CDR2 SNEGSKA (reference sequence). The CDR3 coding sequence is TGCAGTGCTAGGGGCGCGGACCATAACTATGGCTACACCTTC. Encoded protein: CSARGADHNYGYTF.

The genes are TRBV27 and TRBJ1-5, with D possibly TRBD1 on 5 matching bases. The CDR3 totals 14 residues. Deletions cut 3 bases from V and 5 bases from J, with 11 bases between. Germline-derived CDR1 and CDR2 are MNHEY and SMNVEV (reference sequence). CDR3 protein: CASSLQGTDQPQHF. CDR3 sequence (DNA): TGTGCCAGCAGTTTGCAGGGAACGGATCAGCCCCAGCATTTT.

The chain links TRBV6-4 to TRBJ2-4; D perhaps matches TRBD2 (6 bases). The CDR3 runs to 14 residues. Germline-derived CDR1 and CDR2 are MRHNA and SNTAGT. V lost 3 bases and J lost 9, with 15 bases in between. As DNA, the CDR3 is TGTGCCAGCAGTGAGGAGGGCGGGAAAGGCATTCAGTACTTC. It specifies CASSEEGGKGIQYF.

The chain joins TRBV9 to TRBJ2-7; D possibly matches TRBD1 or TRBD2 (7 bases each). The CDR3 consists of 15 residues. The germline V gene encodes CDR1 SGDLS and CDR2 YYNGEE. Trimming cost V 0 bases and J 2 bases, with 12 bases left between them. The CDR3 bases are TGTGCCAGCAGCGTAGGCAGCGGGACAGCCTACGAGCAGTACTTC. Translating it yields CASSVGSGTAYEQYF.

This clonotype was counted between two and nine times. The chain combines TRBV4-1 with TRBJ2-7; the match to TRBD2 covers 7 bases. J lost 1 base, V lost 3 bases, and 3 bases had no gene match. There are 14 residues in the CDR3. Germline V CDR1 and CDR2: MGHRA, YSYEKL. DNA for the CDR3: TGCGCCAGCAGCCATCTAGCGGATTCCTACGAGCAGTACTTC. Residues: CASSHLADSYEQYF.

CDR3 DNA sequence: TGTGCCAGCAGTTCCCTCCAGGGTGGCTACGAGCAGTACTTC. Protein sequence: CASSSLQGGYEQYF. The chain combines TRBV27 with TRBJ2-7; tentative D call: TRBD1 (5 bases). Per germline, CDR1 MNHEY and CDR2 SMNVEV (reference sequence). The V end lost 4 bases, the J end lost 3 bases, and 13 bases lay between the germline ends. The CDR3 contains 14 residues.

This chain connects TRBV5-1 to TRBJ2-7; D is perhaps TRBD1 or TRBD2 (5 bases each). The closer fit of TRBJ2-5 to the DNA end suggests the J call may be wrong. The CDR3 contains 15 residues. Germline V gene data show CDR1 as SGHRS and CDR2 as YFSETQ. CDR3 nucleotides: TGCGCCAGCAGCTTCTCACCGGGGCAGATAGAGACCCAGTACTTC. It translates to CASSFSPGQIETQYF.

The rearrangement joins TRBV6-2 or TRBV6-3 to TRBJ1-1; a possible D gene is TRBD1 (5 bases). Trimming shortened V by 3 bases and J by 1 base, and 18 bases separated the two germline ends. CDR1 and CDR2 from the germline V gene are MNHEY and SVGEGT. The CDR3 totals 17 residues. The CDR3 loop is CASSYFVGADGNTEAFF. The CDR3 DNA sequence: TGTGCCAGCAGTTATTTTGTCGGGGCCGACGGGAACACTGAAGCTTTCTTT.

The V gene is TRBV5-1, the J gene TRBJ2-7; 8 bases are a match to TRBD1. The CDR3 length is 15 residues. Germline V gives CDR1 SGHRS, CDR2 YFSETQ. The V gene end was trimmed by 4 bases and the J gene end by 0 bases; junction bases not matched to a gene: 6. This CDR3 reads CASSPPGQDSYEQYF. In DNA form, the CDR3 reads TGCGCCAGCAGCCCCCCGGGACAGGACTCCTACGAGCAGTACTTC.

This clonotype was counted a few times. The chain employs TRBV6-2 or TRBV6-3 and TRBJ2-4; 7 bases align to TRBD1. J was trimmed by 2 bases and V by 5 bases; bases with no gene match: 6. The CDR3 runs to 15 residues. Germline V CDR1 and CDR2: MNHEY, SVGEGT. The CDR3 sequence: CASSTDRVTKNIQYF. CDR3 DNA: TGTGCCAGCAGTACAGACAGGGTGACCAAAAACATTCAGTACTTC.

The V and J genes are TRBV7-9 and TRBJ2-1, with TRBD1 matching over 7 bases. The V and J ends lost 5 bases and 11 bases, in that order; junction bases with no gene match: 9. CDR1 is SEHNR and CDR2 is FQNEAQ in the germline V gene (reference sequence). The CDR3 extends over 13 amino acids. In nucleotides, the CDR3 is TGTGCCAGCAGCCCAGGGACAGCAATGAAGCAGTTCTTC. Its protein is CASSPGTAMKQFF.

The V gene is TRBV12-5, the J gene TRBJ2-3; 10 bases align to TRBD2. The V gene's germline CDR1 is LGHNT and CDR2 FRNRAP. This CDR3 is 15 amino acids long. The trim removed 7 bases at V and 3 bases at J, leaving 7 bases unmatched. CDR3 amino acids: CASASGTSATDTQYF. CDR3 DNA sequence: TGTGCTAGTGCCTCCGGGACTAGCGCGACAGATACGCAGTATTTT. Complete variable domain (other parts from reference TRBV12-5 and TRBJ2-3): DARVTQTPRHKVTEMGQEVTMRCQPILGHNTVFWYRQTMMQGLELLAYFRNRAPLDDSGMPKDRFSAEMPDATLATLKIQPSEPRDSAVYFCASASGTSATDTQYFGPGTRLTVL.

CDR3 protein: CSARKGEGSYNEQYF. The CDR3 region has the DNA TGCAGTGCTAGAAAGGGGGAGGGCTCCTACAATGAGCAGTACTTC. V is TRBV20-1 and J is TRBJ2-1, with D tentatively TRBD2 (7 bases). With the DNA end fitting TRBJ2-7 better, the J assignment may be wrong. CDR3 length equals 15 residues. CDR1 and CDR2 (germline): DFQATT, SNEGSKA (reference sequence).

V is TRBV12-3 or TRBV12-4 and J is TRBJ1-5, with 7 bases matching TRBD1. The CDR3 totals 15 residues. Trimming cost V 5 bases and J 3 bases; bases outside gene matches: 7. CDR3 in amino acids: CASSQTGATNQPQHF. CDR3 sequence (DNA): TGTGCCAGCAGTCAAACAGGGGCTACCAATCAGCCCCAGCATTTT.

This clonotype appeared a few times. The genes are TRBV7-9 and TRBJ1-1; no reliable D call. Trimming stripped 5 bases from V and 1 base from J, with 20 bases between. The CDR3 contains 17 residues. Germline CDR1 reads SEHNR; CDR2 reads FQNEAQ (reference sequence). The CDR3 nucleotides read TGTGCCAGCAGCCCCACCGGCGGAGGGTCGGGGAACACTGAAGCTTTCTTT. The encoded protein is CASSPTGGGSGNTEAFF.

Only one count was recorded for this clonotype. The rearrangement joins TRBV27 to TRBJ2-1, with D perhaps matching TRBD2 (6 bases). V was trimmed by 6 bases and J by 4 bases, leaving 22 bases between them. The CDR3 loop spans 17 amino acids. Germline-derived CDR1 and CDR2 are MNHEY and SMNVEV (reference sequence). CDR3 sequence: CASSSLRGAGGYNEQFF. The CDR3 nucleotides read TGTGCCAGCAGCAGTTTAAGGGGAGCCGGGGGATACAATGAGCAGTTCTTC.

The J gene is TRBJ1-2, the V gene TRBV5-6, with a weak D call TRBD1 (5 bases). Trimming took off 6 bases at V and 0 bases at J, with 12 bases between the two ends. Germline CDR1 and CDR2: SGHDT and YYEEEE. The CDR3 has 14 amino acids. Here the CDR3 DNA reads TGTGCCAGCACCGTTGGACAAGCTAACTATGGCTACACCTTC. This gives the protein CASTVGQANYGYTF.

There are a few counts of this clonotype. J is TRBJ1-2 and V is TRBV20-1; maybe TRBD1 (6 bases). The CDR3 runs 14 residues. Between the trimmed V and J ends, which lost 1 base and 6 bases, there was a span of 15 bases. Germline values: CDR1 DFQATT, CDR2 SNEGSKA (reference sequence). The CDR3 here is CSARGTAHLDGYTF. CDR3 in DNA: TGCAGTGCTAGAGGGACAGCGCATTTAGATGGCTACACCTTC.

This chain links TRBV5-1 with TRBJ1-2; perhaps TRBD1 as D (5 bases). Trimming removed 4 bases at V and 2 bases at J, with 18 bases between. Germline lookup yields CDR1 SGHRS and CDR2 YFSETQ. CDR3 length: 16 residues. The CDR3 nucleotides are TGCGCCAGCAGCGCTACACCGGGACGGAGAAACTATGGCTACACCTTC. Translating it yields CASSATPGRRNYGYTF.

This rearrangement joins TRBV2 to TRBJ2-3; TRBD2 aligns across 16 bases. Per germline, CDR1 SNHLY and CDR2 FYNNEI. The CDR3 is 20 residues long. V gave up 2 bases and J gave up 2 bases; unmatched junction bases: 10. CDR3 nucleotide sequence: TGTGCCAGCAGTGAAATCTCGTCGGGACTAGCGGGAGGGTACACAGATACGCAGTATTTT. Translation gives CASSEISSGLAGGYTDTQYF.

The chain recombines TRBV11-2 with TRBJ2-3; D is perhaps TRBD1 or TRBD2 (5 bases each). CDR3 length equals 12 residues. The germline CDR1 and CDR2 sequences are SGHAT and FQNNGV. Trimming pared 6 bases from V and 6 bases from J, leaving 10 bases between. The CDR3 sequence: CASSPWGDTQYF. In DNA, the CDR3 is TGTGCCAGCAGTCCGTGGGGGGATACGCAGTATTTT.

This clonotype showed up just a few times. The chain employs TRBV12-3 or TRBV12-4 and TRBJ1-2; no clear D gene. V lost 2 bases to trimming and J lost 1 base, with 5 bases between them. The CDR3 sequence is 13 residues long. The CDR3 DNA reads TGTGCCAGCAGTTTACAACATAACTATGGCTACACCTTC. Amino acid sequence: CASSLQHNYGYTF.

This clonotype was seen just once. The V call is TRBV2, the J call TRBJ2-1; D may be TRBD1 or TRBD2 (5 bases each). Trimming left V 3 bases short and J 4 bases short, with 16 bases between. The CDR3 covers 16 residues. Germline values: CDR1 SNHLY, CDR2 FYNNEI. The CDR3 DNA sequence: TGTGCCAGCAGTGATTTCGGGGACCGAATATACAATGAGCAGTTCTTC. It encodes CASSDFGDRIYNEQFF. Based on the CDR3 plus reference TRBV2 and TRBJ2-1, the full variable domain is EPEVTQTPSHQVTQMGQEVILRCVPISNHLYFYWYRQILGQKVEFLVSFYNNEISEKSEIFDDQFSVERPDGSNFTLKIRSTKLEDSAMYFCASSDFGDRIYNEQFFGPGTRLTVL.

This clonotype showed up just once. The V gene is TRBV5-1, the J gene TRBJ2-4, with 7 positions matching TRBD2. The length of the CDR3 is 17 residues. V dropped 1 base and J dropped 1; count of bases not matched to a gene: 8. Germline V gene sequence: CDR1 SGHRS, CDR2 YFSETQ. The CDR3, as DNA: TGCGCCAGCAGCTTGACCGCGGGGGAAGGGGCCAAAAACATTCAGTACTTC. It is translated as CASSLTAGEGAKNIQYF.

The rearrangement links TRBV5-1 to TRBJ2-1; 7 nucleotides align to TRBD2. From germline, CDR1 is SGHRS and CDR2 YFSETQ. V shed 3 bases, J shed 10 bases, and the junction held 7 bases outside the gene matches. This CDR3 region has 13 residues. The DNA for the CDR3 is TGCGCCAGCAGCTCTACAACTAGCGACGAGCAGTTCTTC. Translated, it gives CASSSTTSDEQFF. Filled out from reference TRBV5-1 and TRBJ2-1, the complete variable domain reads KAGVTQTPRYLIKTRGQQVTLSCSPISGHRSVSWYQQTPGQGLQFLFEYFSETQRNKGNFPGRFSGRQFSNSRSEMNVSTLELGDSALYLCASSSTTSDEQFFGPGTRLTVL.

On this clonotype: Relative to the germline gene, one junction end is altered; a read error may explain this. V gene TRBV5-1 combines with J gene TRBJ2-1, with 11 bases lining up with TRBD1. CDR3 size: 16 residues. Germline CDR1 reads SGHRS; CDR2 reads YFSETQ. CDR3 in amino acids: CVSSAGQGGSRNEQFF. The DNA of the CDR3 is TGCGTCAGCAGCGCGGGACAGGGGGGGAGTAGGAATGAGCAGTTCTTC. The variable domain in full, completed from reference TRBV5-1 and TRBJ2-1, reads KAGVTQTPRYLIKTRGQQVTLSCSPISGHRSVSWYQQTPGQGLQFLFEYFSETQRNKGNFPGRFSGRQFSNSRSEMNVSTLELGDSALYLCVSSAGQGGSRNEQFFGPGTRLTVL.